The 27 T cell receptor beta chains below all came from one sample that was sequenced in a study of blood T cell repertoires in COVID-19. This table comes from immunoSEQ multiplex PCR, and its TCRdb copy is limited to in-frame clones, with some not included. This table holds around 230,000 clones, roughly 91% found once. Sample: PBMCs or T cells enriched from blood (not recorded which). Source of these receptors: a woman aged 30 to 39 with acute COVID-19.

CDR3 nucleotides: TGTGCCAGCAGCTTGGAGGGACAGGGGGCAAGCAATCAGCCCCAGCATTTT. As protein: CASSLEGQGASNQPQHF. V is TRBV5-5 and J is TRBJ1-5; 12 positions agree with TRBD1. The CDR3 loop spans 17 amino acids. The V gene end was trimmed by 0 bases and the J gene end by 1 base; junction bases not matched to a gene: 2. Germline assignment: CDR1 SGHKS and CDR2 YYEKEE (reference sequence).

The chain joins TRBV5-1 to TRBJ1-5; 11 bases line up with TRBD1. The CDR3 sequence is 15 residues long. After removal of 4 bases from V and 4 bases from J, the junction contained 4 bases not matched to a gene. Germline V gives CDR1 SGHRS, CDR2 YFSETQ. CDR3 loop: CASSPGTGGNQPQHF. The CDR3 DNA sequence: TGCGCCAGCAGCCCCGGGACAGGGGGAAATCAGCCCCAGCATTTT.

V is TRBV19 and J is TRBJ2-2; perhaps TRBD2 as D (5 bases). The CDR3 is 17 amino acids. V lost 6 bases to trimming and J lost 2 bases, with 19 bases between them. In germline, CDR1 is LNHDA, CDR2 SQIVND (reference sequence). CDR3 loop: CASSYDLLDFNTGELFF. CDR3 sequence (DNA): TGTGCCAGTAGCTATGATCTCTTGGACTTTAACACCGGGGAGCTGTTTTTT.

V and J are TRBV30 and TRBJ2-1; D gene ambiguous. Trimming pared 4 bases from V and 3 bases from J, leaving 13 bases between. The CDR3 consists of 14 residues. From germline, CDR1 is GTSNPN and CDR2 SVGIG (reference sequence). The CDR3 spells CAWIPVGYYNEQFF. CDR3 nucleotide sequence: TGTGCCTGGATCCCTGTGGGCTACTACAATGAGCAGTTCTTC.

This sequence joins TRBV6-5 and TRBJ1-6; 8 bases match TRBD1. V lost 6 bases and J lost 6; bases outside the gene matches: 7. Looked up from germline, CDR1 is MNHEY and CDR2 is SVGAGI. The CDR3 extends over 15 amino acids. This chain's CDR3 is CASRSRTGSNSPLHF. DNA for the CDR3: TGTGCCAGCAGATCAAGGACAGGGTCTAATTCACCCCTCCACTTT.

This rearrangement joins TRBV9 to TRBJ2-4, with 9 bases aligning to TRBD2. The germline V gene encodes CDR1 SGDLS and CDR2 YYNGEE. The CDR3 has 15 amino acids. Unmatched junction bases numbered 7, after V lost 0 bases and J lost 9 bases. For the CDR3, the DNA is TGTGCCAGCAGCGTAGGAATAGCGGGGGTCACCATTCAGTACTTC. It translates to CASSVGIAGVTIQYF.

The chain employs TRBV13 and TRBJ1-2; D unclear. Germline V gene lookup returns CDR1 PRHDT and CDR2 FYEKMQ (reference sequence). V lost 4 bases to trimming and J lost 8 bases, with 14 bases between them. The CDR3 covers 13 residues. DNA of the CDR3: TGTGCCAGCAGCTCAGGACGGTCGTGGGGCTACACCTTC. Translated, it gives CASSSGRSWGYTF.

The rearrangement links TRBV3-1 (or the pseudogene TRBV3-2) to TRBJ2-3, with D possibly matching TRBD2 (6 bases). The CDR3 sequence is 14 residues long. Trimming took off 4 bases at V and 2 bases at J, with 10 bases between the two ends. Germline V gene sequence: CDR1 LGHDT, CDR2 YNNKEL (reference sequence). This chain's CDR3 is CASSPWGDTDTQYF. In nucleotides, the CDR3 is TGTGCCAGCAGCCCGTGGGGGGACACAGATACGCAGTATTTT.

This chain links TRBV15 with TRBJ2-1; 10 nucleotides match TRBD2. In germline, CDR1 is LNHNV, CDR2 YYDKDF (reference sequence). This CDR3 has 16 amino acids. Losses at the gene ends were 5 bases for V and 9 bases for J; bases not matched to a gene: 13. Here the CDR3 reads CATSSGLSGGVGEQFF. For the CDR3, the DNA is TGTGCCACCAGCTCCGGATTGAGCGGGGGGGTTGGTGAGCAGTTCTTC.

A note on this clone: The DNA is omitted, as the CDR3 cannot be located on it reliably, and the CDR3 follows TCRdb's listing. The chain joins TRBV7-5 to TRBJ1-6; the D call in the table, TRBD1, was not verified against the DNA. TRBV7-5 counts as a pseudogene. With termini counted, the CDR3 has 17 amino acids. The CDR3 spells CVRSLYGCGQGNSPLHF.

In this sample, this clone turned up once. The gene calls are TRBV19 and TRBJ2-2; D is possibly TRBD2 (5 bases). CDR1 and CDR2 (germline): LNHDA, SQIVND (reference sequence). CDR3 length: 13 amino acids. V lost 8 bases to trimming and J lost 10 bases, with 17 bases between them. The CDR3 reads CASGLFTGLELFF. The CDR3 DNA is TGTGCCAGTGGACTTTTCACGGGATTGGAGCTGTTTTTT.

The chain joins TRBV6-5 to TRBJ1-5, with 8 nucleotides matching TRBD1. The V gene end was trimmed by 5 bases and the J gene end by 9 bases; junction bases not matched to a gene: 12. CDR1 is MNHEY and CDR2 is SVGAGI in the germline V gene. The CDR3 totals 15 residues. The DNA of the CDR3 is TGTGCCAGCAGTCAGGGGGCGTGGGACACAGGGCCCCAGCATTTT. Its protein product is CASSQGAWDTGPQHF.

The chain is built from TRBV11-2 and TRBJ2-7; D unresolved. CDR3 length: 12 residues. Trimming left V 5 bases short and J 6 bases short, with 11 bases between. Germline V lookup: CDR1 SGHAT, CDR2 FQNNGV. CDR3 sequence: CASSPPYGEQYF. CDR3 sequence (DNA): TGTGCCAGCAGCCCCCCCTACGGCGAGCAGTACTTC.

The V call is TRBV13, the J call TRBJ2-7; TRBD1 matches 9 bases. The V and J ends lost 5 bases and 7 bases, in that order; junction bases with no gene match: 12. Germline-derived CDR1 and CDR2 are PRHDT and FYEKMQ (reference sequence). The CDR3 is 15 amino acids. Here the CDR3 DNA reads TGTGCCAGCAGCCCGACCGGGACAGGGAGGGAGGAGCAGTACTTC. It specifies CASSPTGTGREEQYF.

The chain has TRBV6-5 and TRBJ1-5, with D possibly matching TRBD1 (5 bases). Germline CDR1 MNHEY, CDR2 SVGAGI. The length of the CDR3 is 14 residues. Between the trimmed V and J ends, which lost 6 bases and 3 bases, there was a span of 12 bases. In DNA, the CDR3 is TGTGCCAGCAGGAATCGGGACTCCAATCAGCCCCAGCATTTT. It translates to CASRNRDSNQPQHF.

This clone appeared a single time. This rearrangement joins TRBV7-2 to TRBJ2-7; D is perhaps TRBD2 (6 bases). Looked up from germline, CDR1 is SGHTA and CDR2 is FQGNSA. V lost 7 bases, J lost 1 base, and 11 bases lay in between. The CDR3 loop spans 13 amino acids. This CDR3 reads CASKVGGSYEQYF. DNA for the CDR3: TGTGCCAGCAAAGTGGGGGGATCCTACGAGCAGTACTTC.

This CDR3 reads CASSLGQGAIEAFF. The CDR3 DNA reads as TGTGCCAGCAGCCTTGGACAGGGGGCTATTGAAGCTTTCTTT. The V and J genes are TRBV3-1 (or the pseudogene TRBV3-2) and TRBJ1-1; 11 nucleotides agree with TRBD1. This CDR3 is 14 amino acids long. The germline gives CDR1 LGHDT, CDR2 YNNKEL (reference sequence). J was trimmed by 7 bases and V by 4 bases; bases with no gene match: 5.

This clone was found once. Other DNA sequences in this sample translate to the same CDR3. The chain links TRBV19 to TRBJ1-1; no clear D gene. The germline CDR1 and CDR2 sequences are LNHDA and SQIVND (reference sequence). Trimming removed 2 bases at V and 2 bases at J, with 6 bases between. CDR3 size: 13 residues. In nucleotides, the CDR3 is TGTGCCAGTAGTATACCGGGAAACACTGAAGCTTTCTTT. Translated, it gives CASSIPGNTEAFF.

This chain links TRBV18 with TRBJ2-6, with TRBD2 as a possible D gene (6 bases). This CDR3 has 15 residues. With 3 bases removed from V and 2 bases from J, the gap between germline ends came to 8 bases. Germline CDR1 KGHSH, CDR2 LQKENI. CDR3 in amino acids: CASSPGGAGANVLTF. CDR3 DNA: TGTGCCAGCTCACCGGGGGGTGCTGGGGCCAACGTCCTGACTTTC.

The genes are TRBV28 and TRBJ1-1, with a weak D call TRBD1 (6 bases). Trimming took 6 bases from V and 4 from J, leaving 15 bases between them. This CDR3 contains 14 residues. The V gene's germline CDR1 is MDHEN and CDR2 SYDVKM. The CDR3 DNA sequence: TGTGCCAGCAGAGCACAGGGTTTGGGCACTGAAGCTTTCTTT. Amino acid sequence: CASRAQGLGTEAFF. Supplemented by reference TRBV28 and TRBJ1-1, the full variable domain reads DVKVTQSSRYLVKRTGEKVFLECVQDMDHENMFWYRQDPGLGLRLIYFSYDVKMKEKGDIPEGYSVSREKKERFSLILESASTNQTSMYLCASRAQGLGTEAFFGQGTRLTVV.

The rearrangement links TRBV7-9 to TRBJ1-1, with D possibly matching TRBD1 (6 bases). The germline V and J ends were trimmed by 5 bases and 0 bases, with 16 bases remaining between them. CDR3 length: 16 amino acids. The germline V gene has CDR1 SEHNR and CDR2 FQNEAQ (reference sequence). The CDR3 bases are TGTGCCAGCAGCCGGAGGCTGGGACAAGTGAACACTGAAGCTTTCTTT. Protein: CASSRRLGQVNTEAFF.

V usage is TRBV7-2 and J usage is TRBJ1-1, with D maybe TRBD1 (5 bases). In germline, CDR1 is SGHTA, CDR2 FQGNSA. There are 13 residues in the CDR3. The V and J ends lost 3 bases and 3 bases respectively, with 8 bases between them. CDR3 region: CASSLTEDTEAFF. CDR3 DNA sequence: TGTGCCAGCAGCTTGACAGAGGACACTGAAGCTTTCTTT.

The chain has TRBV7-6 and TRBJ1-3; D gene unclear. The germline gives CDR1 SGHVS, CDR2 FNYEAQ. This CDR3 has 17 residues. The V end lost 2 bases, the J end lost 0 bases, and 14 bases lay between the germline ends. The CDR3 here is CASSLNAGASSGNTIYF. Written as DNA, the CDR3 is TGTGCCAGCAGCTTAAACGCAGGCGCCAGCTCTGGAAACACCATATATTTT.

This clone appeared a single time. The CDR3 DNA reads as TGTGCCTGGAGTGTACGGGGGGGGAATGAGCAGTTCTTC. Its protein product is CAWSVRGGNEQFF. This chain uses TRBV30 with TRBJ2-1, with 8 bases lining up with TRBD2. J gave up 7 bases and V 0 bases, and 2 bases lay outside the gene matches. Germline values: CDR1 GTSNPN, CDR2 SVGIG (reference sequence). The length of the CDR3 is 13 residues.

The CDR3 sequence is CASSLGTPNYGYTF. DNA of the CDR3: TGTGCCAGCAGTCTTGGGACACCAAACTATGGCTACACCTTC. The rearrangement uses TRBV6-5 and TRBJ1-2; TRBD1 is a possible D gene (6 bases). CDR3 size: 14 residues. The V end was cut by 5 bases, the J end by 2 bases, with 12 bases between. Germline-derived CDR1 and CDR2 are MNHEY and SVGAGI.

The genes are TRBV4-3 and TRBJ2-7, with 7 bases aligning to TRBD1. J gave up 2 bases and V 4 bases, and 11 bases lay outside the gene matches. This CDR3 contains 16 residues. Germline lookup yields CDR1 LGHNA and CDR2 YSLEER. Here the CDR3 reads CASSRSGTVKTYEQYF. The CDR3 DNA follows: TGCGCCAGCAGCCGCTCCGGGACAGTGAAAACCTACGAGCAGTACTTC.

The CDR3 protein is CASSATTIRGGSRDTQYF. In DNA, the CDR3 is TGTGCCAGCAGCGCTACTACGATTCGGGGGGGTTCACGAGATACGCAGTATTTT. The chain employs TRBV5-7 and TRBJ2-3; 8 positions match TRBD2. TRBV5-7 is flagged as an ORF with uncertain function. With 4 bases clipped from V and 5 bases from J, the junction kept 18 bases outside the gene matches. The CDR3 runs 18 residues.